The next 9 T cell receptor beta chains were all read from a single sample in a study of cytomegalovirus exposure and HLA in healthy donors. With 60 Vbeta and 13 Jbeta primers, the PCR was carried out. Clones were sequenced by immunoSEQ multiplex PCR, and TCRdb holds only the in-frame ones, with some missing. The table includes roughly 180,000 clones, approximately 82% detected once. The source material was PBMCs. The receptors originated from a male donor in good health and CMV-seronegative.

This clone appeared a single time. This chain links TRBV10-3 with TRBJ2-5; 12 nucleotides agree with TRBD2. The ends lost 3 bases at V and 5 bases at J; junction bases unmatched: 10. The CDR3 length is 17 residues. Germline CDR1 ENHRY, CDR2 SYGVKD. Written as DNA, the CDR3 is TGTGCCATCAGTGATCTGACTAGCGGGAGTAGTGAGGAGACCCAGTACTTC. As protein: CAISDLTSGSSEETQYF.

The gene calls are TRBV18 and TRBJ2-7; TRBD2 matches at 7 bases. Trimming removed 3 bases from V and 5 bases from J; junction bases left unmatched: 13. Per the germline V gene, CDR1 is KGHSH and CDR2 is LQKENI. CDR3 length: 16 residues. The CDR3 loop is CASSPFSGVGMDEQYF. As DNA, the CDR3 is TGTGCCAGCTCACCCTTCAGCGGGGTGGGGATGGACGAGCAGTACTTC.

In its sample, this clone was seen a few times. The chain links TRBV27 to TRBJ1-2, with 7 bases matching TRBD1. J was trimmed by 4 bases and V by 6 bases; bases with no gene match: 5. Germline V gene lookup returns CDR1 MNHEY and CDR2 SMNVEV (reference sequence). CDR3 length: 13 amino acids. The CDR3 sequence: CASRRTGAYGYTF. The CDR3 bases are TGTGCCAGCAGGCGGACAGGAGCCTATGGCTACACCTTC.

The chain is built from TRBV28 and TRBJ2-3, with D possibly TRBD2 on 5 matching bases. CDR3 size: 19 residues. Germline assignment: CDR1 MDHEN and CDR2 SYDVKM. V gave up 1 base and J gave up 0 bases, with 20 bases separating them. CDR3 loop: CASSLYPSGGSTSTDTQYF. CDR3 nucleotides: TGTGCCAGCAGTTTATACCCCAGCGGCGGTTCCACTAGCACAGATACGCAGTATTTT.

On this clone: The germline gene is not matched at one end of the junction; a read error may be the cause. This chain joins TRBV7-9 and TRBJ2-3, with 8 bases matching TRBD1. CDR1 is SEHNR and CDR2 is FQNEAQ in the germline V gene (reference sequence). The CDR3 is made up of 15 amino acids. The CDR3 region has the DNA TGTTCCAGCAGCTCGACAGGGGCAGGGACAGATACGCAGTATTTT. Translating it yields CSSSSTGAGTDTQYF.

V gene TRBV25-1 combines with J gene TRBJ2-5; 9 bases map to TRBD1. Germline V gene lookup returns CDR1 MGHDK and CDR2 SYGVNS. The CDR3 consists of 15 residues. After removal of 6 bases from V and 5 bases from J, the junction contained 10 bases not matched to a gene. Written as DNA, the CDR3 is TGTGCCAGCAGAAGCCCCGGGACAGGGTCCGAGACCCAGTACTTC. Translating gives CASRSPGTGSETQYF.

This rearrangement joins TRBV28 to TRBJ2-5; tentative D call: TRBD1 (5 bases). TRBJ2-7 explains the end of the DNA better; the J call may be wrong. CDR3 length: 13 residues. CDR1 is MDHEN and CDR2 is SYDVKM in the germline V gene. The CDR3 sequence is CASNTGYSYEQYF. The CDR3, as DNA: TGTGCCAGCAATACAGGATACTCCTACGAGCAGTACTTC.

This chain links TRBV13 with TRBJ1-5; no clear D. This CDR3 is 14 amino acids long. Trimming stripped 4 bases from V and 1 base from J, with 8 bases between. CDR1 is PRHDT, CDR2 FYEKMQ, per germline (reference sequence). The CDR3 DNA sequence: TGTGCCAGCAGCTACCAACAAAGCAATCAGCCCCAGCATTTT. It translates to CASSYQQSNQPQHF.

Details on this clone: Germline is not matched at one junction end, which may reflect a read error. The rearrangement uses TRBV7-9 and TRBJ1-1, with 9 bases matching TRBD1. Germline-derived CDR1 and CDR2 are SEHNR and FQNEAQ (reference sequence). The CDR3 has 16 residues. The CDR3 DNA reads TGTTCCAGCAGCTTAGATACCCGGGACAGGGACACTGAAGCTTTCTTT. It translates to CSSSLDTRDRDTEAFF.